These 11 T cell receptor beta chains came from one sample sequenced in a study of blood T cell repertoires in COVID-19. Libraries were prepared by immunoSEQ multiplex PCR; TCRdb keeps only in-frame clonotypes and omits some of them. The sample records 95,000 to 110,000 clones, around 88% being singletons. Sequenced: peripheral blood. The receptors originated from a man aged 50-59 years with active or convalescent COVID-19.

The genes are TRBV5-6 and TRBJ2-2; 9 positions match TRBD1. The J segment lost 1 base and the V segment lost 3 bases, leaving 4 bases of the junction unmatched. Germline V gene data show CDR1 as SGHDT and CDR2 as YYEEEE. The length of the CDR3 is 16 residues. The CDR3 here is CASSSPGQGNTGELFF. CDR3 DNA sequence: TGTGCCAGCAGCTCCCCGGGACAGGGGAACACCGGGGAGCTGTTTTTT.

The CDR3 loop reads CASSYSFGQDQETQYF. The CDR3, as DNA: TGTGCCAGCAGCTATTCCTTTGGACAAGATCAAGAGACCCAGTACTTC. The chain links TRBV7-9 to TRBJ2-5; tentatively, D is TRBD1 (5 bases). The CDR3 length is 16 residues. The V gene lost 4 bases and the J gene lost 2 bases, with 17 bases spanning the gap. Germline assignment: CDR1 SEHNR and CDR2 FQNEAQ (reference sequence).

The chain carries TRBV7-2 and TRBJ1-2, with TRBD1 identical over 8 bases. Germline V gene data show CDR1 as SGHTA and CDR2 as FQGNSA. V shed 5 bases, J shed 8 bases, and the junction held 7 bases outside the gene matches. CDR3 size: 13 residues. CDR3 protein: CASSPRGREGYTF. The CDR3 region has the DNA TGTGCCAGCAGCCCCAGGGGGCGCGAAGGCTACACCTTC.

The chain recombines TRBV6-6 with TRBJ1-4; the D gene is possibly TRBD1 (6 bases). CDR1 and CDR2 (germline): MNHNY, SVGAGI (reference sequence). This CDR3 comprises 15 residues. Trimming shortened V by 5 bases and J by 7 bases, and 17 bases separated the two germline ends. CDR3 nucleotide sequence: TGTGCCAGCAGTCCGAGGGGGGGGCCGGGTGAAAAACTGTTTTTT. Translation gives CASSPRGGPGEKLFF.

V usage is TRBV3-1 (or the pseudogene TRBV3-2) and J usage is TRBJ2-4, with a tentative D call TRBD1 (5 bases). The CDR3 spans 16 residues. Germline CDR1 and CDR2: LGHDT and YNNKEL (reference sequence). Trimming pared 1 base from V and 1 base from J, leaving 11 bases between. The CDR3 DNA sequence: TGTGCCAGCAGCCAAGGCGCAGGGTTTGCCAAAAACATTCAGTACTTC. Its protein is CASSQGAGFAKNIQYF.

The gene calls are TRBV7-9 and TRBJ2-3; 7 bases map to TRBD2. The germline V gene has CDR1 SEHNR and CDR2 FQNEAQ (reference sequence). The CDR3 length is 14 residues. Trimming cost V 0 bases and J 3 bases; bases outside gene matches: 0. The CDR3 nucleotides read TGTGCCAGCAGCTTAGCGCGGGGGACAGATACGCAGTATTTT. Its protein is CASSLARGTDTQYF.

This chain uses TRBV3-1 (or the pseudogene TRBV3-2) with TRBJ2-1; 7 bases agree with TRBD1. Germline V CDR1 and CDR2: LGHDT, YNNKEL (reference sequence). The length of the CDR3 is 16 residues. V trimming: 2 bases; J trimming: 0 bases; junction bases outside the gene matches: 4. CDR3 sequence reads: CASSQMGQSSYNEQFF. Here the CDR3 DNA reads TGTGCCAGCAGCCAAATGGGACAGTCCTCCTACAATGAGCAGTTCTTC.

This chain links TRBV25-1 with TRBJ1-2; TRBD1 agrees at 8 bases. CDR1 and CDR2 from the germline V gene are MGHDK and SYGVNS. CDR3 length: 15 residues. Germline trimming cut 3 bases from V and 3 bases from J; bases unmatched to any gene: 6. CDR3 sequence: CASSDPGQGHYGYTF. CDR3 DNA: TGTGCCAGCAGTGACCCCGGACAGGGACACTATGGCTACACCTTC.

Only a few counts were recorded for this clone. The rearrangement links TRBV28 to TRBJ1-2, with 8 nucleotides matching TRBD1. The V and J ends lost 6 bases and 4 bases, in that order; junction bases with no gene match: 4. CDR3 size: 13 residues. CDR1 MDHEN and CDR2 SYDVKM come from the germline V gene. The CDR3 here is CASRAGGGYGYTF. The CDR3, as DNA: TGTGCCAGCAGGGCAGGGGGCGGCTATGGCTACACCTTC.

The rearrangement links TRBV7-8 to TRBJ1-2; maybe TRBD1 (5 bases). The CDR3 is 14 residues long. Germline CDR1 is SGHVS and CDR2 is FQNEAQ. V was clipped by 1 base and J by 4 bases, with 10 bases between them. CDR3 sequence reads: CASSLGGDVYGYTF. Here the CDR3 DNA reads TGTGCCAGCAGCTTAGGGGGGGACGTCTATGGCTACACCTTC.

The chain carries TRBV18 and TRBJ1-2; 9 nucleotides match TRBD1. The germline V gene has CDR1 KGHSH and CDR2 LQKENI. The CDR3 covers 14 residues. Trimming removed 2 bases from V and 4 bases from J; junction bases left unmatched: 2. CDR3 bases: TGTGCCAGCTCACCAAGGACAGGGGCCTATGGCTACACCTTC. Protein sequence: CASSPRTGAYGYTF.